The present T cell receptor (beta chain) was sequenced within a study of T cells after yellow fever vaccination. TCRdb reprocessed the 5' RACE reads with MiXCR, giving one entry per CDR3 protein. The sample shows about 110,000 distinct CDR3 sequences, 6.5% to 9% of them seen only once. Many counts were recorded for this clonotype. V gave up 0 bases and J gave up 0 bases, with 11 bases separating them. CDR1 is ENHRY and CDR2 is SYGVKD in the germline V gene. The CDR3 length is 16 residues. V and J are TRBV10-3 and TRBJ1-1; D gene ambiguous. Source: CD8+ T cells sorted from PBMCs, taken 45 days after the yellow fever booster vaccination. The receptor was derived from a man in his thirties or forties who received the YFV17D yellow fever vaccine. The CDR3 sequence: CAISESLGGMNTEAFF. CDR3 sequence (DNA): TGTGCCATCAGTGAGTCGCTGGGTGGGATGAACACTGAAGCTTTCTTT.